This TCR beta chain was found in a study of blood T cell repertoires in COVID-19. Overall study context: The analysed material was cDNA or gDNA that came from T cells, B-cell-depleted T cells, or PBMCs.

In the source study's methods: The assay estimated nucleated cells by amplifying reference gene primers. Libraries were prepared by immunoSEQ multiplex PCR; TCRdb keeps only in-frame clonotypes and omits some of them. V and J calls and clone size are as listed in that table; D and trimming were resolved from the DNA. Among about 260,000 clones listed, approximately 90% were seen once. Individuals aged about 18 to 90 years were recruited from roughly 22 US areas. In assigning cohorts, the study relied on participant-reported clinical history. Specimen: PBMCs or T cells enriched from blood (not recorded which). The clonotype originates from a woman aged 25 to 39 with acute COVID-19.

The CDR3 sequence is CASSVGTATGELFF. The CDR3 bases are TGTGCCAGCAGCGTCGGGACAGCAACCGGGGAGCTGTTTTTT. The chain has TRBV27 and TRBJ2-2, with 7 positions matching TRBD1. V dropped 6 bases and J dropped 5; count of bases not matched to a gene: 6. Looked up from germline, CDR1 is MNHEY and CDR2 is SMNVEV (reference sequence). CDR3 length: 14 amino acids.